The sequence of this T cell receptor beta chain was determined in a study of memory CD4+ T cells and cytomegalovirus serostatus. Single viable CD3+CD4+CD8-CD45RO+ cells were sorted as the memory CD4+ T cells. Clones were sequenced by immunoSEQ multiplex PCR, and TCRdb holds only the in-frame ones, with some missing. The table has around 50,000 clones, just under 80% seen once. Germline V gene sequence: CDR1 SQVTM, CDR2 ANQGSEA. Deletions cut 1 base from V and 0 bases from J, with 4 bases between. The CDR3 consists of 13 residues. This chain uses TRBV29-1 with TRBJ1-3; D remains ambiguous. The receptor's source is an adult in good health and CMV-seronegative. The sequenced material came from memory CD4+ T cells from blood. In nucleotides, the CDR3 is TGCAGCGTTGAAGGGGGCTCTGGAAACACCATATATTTT. Protein product: CSVEGGSGNTIYF. The full variable domain, with the rest looked up from reference TRBV29-1 and TRBJ1-3, is SAVISQKPSRDICQRGTSLTIQCQVDSQVTMMFWYRQQPGQSLTLIATANQGSEATYESGFVIDKFPISRPNLTFSTLTVSNMSPEDSSIYLCSVEGGSGNTIYFGEGSWLTVV.